The 14 T cell receptor beta chains below come from one sample, sequenced in a study of shared clonotypes between healthy human individuals. Using immunoSEQ multiplex PCR, the repertoire was profiled, and TCRdb retains in-frame clones only, with some absent. The table includes over 850,000 clones, around three quarters detected once. Sequences were obtained from memory CD4+ T cells from PBMCs. The sample's subset: CD45RA-negative fraction. The receptors were sampled from a man aged 18 to 30 in good health. Some clones in this sample may be carry-over from other donors' samples.

The chain uses TRBV11-2 and TRBJ2-2; 8 bases agree with TRBD1. The V segment lost 1 base and the J segment 1 base; nucleotides outside the gene matches: 2. This CDR3 region has 16 residues. The V gene's germline CDR1 is SGHAT and CDR2 FQNNGV. CDR3 nucleotide sequence: TGTGCCAGCAGCTTAGCAGGACAGGGGAACACCGGGGAGCTGTTTTTT. As protein: CASSLAGQGNTGELFF.

The V call is TRBV27, the J call TRBJ2-1; 7 positions agree with TRBD2. The germline V gene has CDR1 MNHEY and CDR2 SMNVEV (reference sequence). Unmatched junction bases numbered 5, after V lost 5 bases and J lost 10 bases. The CDR3 sequence is 12 residues long. CDR3 DNA sequence: TGTGCCAGCAGTCGTATTAGCGGGGAGCAGTTCTTC. This sequence encodes CASSRISGEQFF.

This clone was counted once. The chain has TRBV5-4 and TRBJ1-1, with D possibly TRBD1 on 6 matching bases. V lost 1 base, J lost 4 bases, and 17 bases lay in between. Germline V CDR1 and CDR2: SGHNT, YYREEE (reference sequence). CDR3 size: 16 residues. Here the CDR3 reads CASSLSSGTRGTEAFF. The CDR3 nucleotides are TGTGCCAGCAGCTTGTCTTCGGGTACCAGGGGCACTGAAGCTTTCTTT.

The chain has TRBV18 and TRBJ2-5; 10 positions agree with TRBD1. CDR1 KGHSH and CDR2 LQKENI come from the germline V gene. Trimming cost V 3 bases and J 4 bases; bases outside gene matches: 5. CDR3 length equals 15 residues. The CDR3 sequence is CASSPPRTGGETQYF. As DNA, the CDR3 is TGTGCCAGCTCACCTCCTAGGACAGGGGGAGAGACCCAGTACTTC.

This clone has a handful of counts. The chain uses TRBV4-1 and TRBJ1-4; D perhaps matches TRBD1 (6 bases). V was cut by 3 bases and J by 4 bases, with 21 bases left in between. CDR3 size: 18 residues. Germline V CDR1 and CDR2: MGHRA, YSYEKL. The CDR3 DNA is TGCGCCAGCAGCCAGGCGACTAGGGGGGGGTCGGGTAATGAAAAACTGTTTTTT. It yields the protein CASSQATRGGSGNEKLFF.

This chain connects TRBV29-1 to TRBJ2-1; 7 bases are shared with TRBD2. V lost 6 bases and J lost 0; bases outside the gene matches: 14. This CDR3 is 17 amino acids long. The germline CDR1 and CDR2 sequences are SQVTM and ANQGSEA. CDR3 sequence (DNA): TGCAGCGTAGGAGGAGGAGCTAGCGGAAGCTCCTACAATGAGCAGTTCTTC. This codes for CSVGGGASGSSYNEQFF.

Judged by abundance, this clone is medium-sized. The genes are TRBV6-5 and TRBJ1-1, with D unresolved. There are 14 residues in the CDR3. The V and J ends lost 0 bases and 12 bases respectively, with 17 bases between them. CDR1 is MNHEY and CDR2 is SVGAGI in the germline V gene. For the CDR3, the DNA is TGTGCCAGCAGTTACTCTTTCGAACACGGCCGAACTTTCTTT. Its protein is CASSYSFEHGRTFF.

Regarding this clone: A much bigger clone sits one base away, suggesting this may be a read error. The rearrangement uses TRBV5-8 and TRBJ2-5; D is ambiguous. Germline V gives CDR1 SGHTS, CDR2 YDEGEE. The CDR3 covers 11 residues. V was clipped by 2 bases and J by 2 bases, with 1 base between them. The CDR3 DNA is TGTGCCAGCAGCTTTCAAGAGACCCAGTACTTC. This translates into CASSFQETQYF. Variable domain in full (rest from reference TRBV5-8 and TRBJ2-5): EAGVTQSPTHLIKTRGQQATLRCSPISGHTSVYWYQQALGLGLQFLLWYDEGEERNRGNFPPRFSGRQFPNYSSELNVNALELEDSALYLCASSFQETQYFGPGTRLLVL.

This chain uses TRBV28 with TRBJ2-5; D may be TRBD2 (6 bases). Deletions cut 4 bases from V and 3 bases from J, with 9 bases between. Germline V gene sequence: CDR1 MDHEN, CDR2 SYDVKM. The CDR3 is 13 residues long. Written as DNA, the CDR3 is TGTGCCAGCAGTTCGGGGGTGGAAGAGACCCAGTACTTC. The encoded protein is CASSSGVEETQYF.

The rearrangement joins TRBV7-6 to TRBJ1-3; D is ambiguous. This CDR3 is built from 14 residues. The V end was cut by 5 bases, the J end by 0 bases, with 8 bases between. Germline lookup yields CDR1 SGHVS and CDR2 FNYEAQ. The CDR3 sequence is CASSGGFSGNTIYF. For the CDR3, the DNA is TGTGCCAGCAGCGGAGGATTCTCTGGAAACACCATATATTTT.

The V call is TRBV6-5, the J call TRBJ2-3, with D uncertain. The CDR3 is made up of 15 amino acids. CDR1 and CDR2 from the germline V gene are MNHEY and SVGAGI. V lost 0 bases to trimming and J lost 4 bases, with 11 bases between them. The CDR3 region is CASSYSTARADTQYF. The CDR3, as DNA: TGTGCCAGCAGTTACTCGACGGCTAGAGCAGATACGCAGTATTTT.

This clone appeared a single time. This rearrangement joins TRBV4-2 to TRBJ2-1, with 9 positions matching TRBD2. The CDR3 has 15 amino acids. The V and J ends lost 6 bases and 5 bases, in that order; junction bases with no gene match: 8. From germline, CDR1 is LGHNA and CDR2 YNFKEQ. The CDR3: CASSLMTSGHNEQFF. CDR3 DNA sequence: TGTGCCAGCAGTCTTATGACTAGCGGTCACAATGAGCAGTTCTTC.

The chain employs TRBV9 and TRBJ1-6, with TRBD1 as a possible D gene (5 bases). V was shortened by 4 bases and J by 8 bases, with 10 bases between the two germline ends. The CDR3 has 13 amino acids. Germline V lookup: CDR1 SGDLS, CDR2 YYNGEE. DNA for the CDR3: TGTGCCAGCAGCTCCGACAGAGATTCACCCCTCCACTTT. Encoded protein: CASSSDRDSPLHF.

This sequence joins TRBV5-1 and TRBJ1-1; D is ambiguous. Trimming removed 0 bases from V and 4 bases from J, with 16 bases in between. The germline V gene has CDR1 SGHRS and CDR2 YFSETQ. This CDR3 spans 16 amino acids. CDR3 protein: CASSLDPKGLITEAFF. CDR3 nucleotides: TGCGCCAGCAGCTTGGATCCCAAGGGATTGATCACTGAAGCTTTCTTT.